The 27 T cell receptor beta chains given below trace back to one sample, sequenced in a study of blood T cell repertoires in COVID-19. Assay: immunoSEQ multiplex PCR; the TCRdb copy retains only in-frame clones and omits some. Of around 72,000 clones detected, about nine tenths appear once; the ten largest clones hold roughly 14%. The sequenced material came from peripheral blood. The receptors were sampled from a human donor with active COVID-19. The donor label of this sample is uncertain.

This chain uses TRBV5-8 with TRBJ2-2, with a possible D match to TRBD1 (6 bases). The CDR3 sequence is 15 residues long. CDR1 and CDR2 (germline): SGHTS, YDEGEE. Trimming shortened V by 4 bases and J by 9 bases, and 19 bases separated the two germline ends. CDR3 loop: CASSVLWTVDRELFF. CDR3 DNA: TGTGCCAGCAGCGTCCTATGGACAGTCGACCGGGAGCTGTTTTTT.

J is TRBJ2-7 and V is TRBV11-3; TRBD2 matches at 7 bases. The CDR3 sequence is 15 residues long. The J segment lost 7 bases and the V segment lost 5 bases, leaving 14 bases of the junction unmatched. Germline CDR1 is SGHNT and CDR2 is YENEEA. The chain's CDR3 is CASSLGRDGEEEQYF. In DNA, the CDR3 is TGTGCCAGCAGCCTAGGGAGGGACGGGGAAGAAGAGCAGTACTTC.

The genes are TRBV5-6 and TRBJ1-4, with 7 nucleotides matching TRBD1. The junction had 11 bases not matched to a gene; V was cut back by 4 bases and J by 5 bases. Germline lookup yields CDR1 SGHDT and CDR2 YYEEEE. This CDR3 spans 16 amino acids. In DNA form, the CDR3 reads TGTGCCAGCAGCACCCGGATGACAGGGAAAAATGAAAAACTGTTTTTT. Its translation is CASSTRMTGKNEKLFF.

CDR3 in amino acids: CASSAFGGRISYNEQFF. The CDR3 DNA reads TGTGCCAGCAGTGCGTTTGGCGGGAGGATCTCCTACAATGAGCAGTTCTTC. The rearrangement uses TRBV6-1 and TRBJ2-1; 8 positions agree with TRBD2. Germline CDR1 MNHNS, CDR2 SASEGT. The CDR3 runs 17 residues. V lost 4 bases, J lost 0 bases, and 8 bases stayed unmatched.

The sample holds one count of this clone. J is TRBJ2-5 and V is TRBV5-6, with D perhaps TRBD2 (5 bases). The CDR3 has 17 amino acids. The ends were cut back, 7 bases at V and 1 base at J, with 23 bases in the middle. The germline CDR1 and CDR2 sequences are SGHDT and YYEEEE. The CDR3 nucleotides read TGTGCCAGCCCCGGTCTCACCAGGAGGACCCTCCAAGAGACCCAGTACTTC. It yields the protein CASPGLTRRTLQETQYF.

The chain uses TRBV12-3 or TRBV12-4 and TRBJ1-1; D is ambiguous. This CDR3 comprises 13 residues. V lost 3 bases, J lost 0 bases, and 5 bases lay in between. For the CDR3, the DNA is TGTGCCAGCAGTTTCGACATGAACACTGAAGCTTTCTTT. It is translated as CASSFDMNTEAFF.

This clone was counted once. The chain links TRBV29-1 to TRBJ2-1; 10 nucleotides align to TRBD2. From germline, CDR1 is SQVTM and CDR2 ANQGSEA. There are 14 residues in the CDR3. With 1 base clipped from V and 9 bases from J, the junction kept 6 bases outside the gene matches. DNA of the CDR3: TGCAGCGTTGAAGGTCTAGCGGGAGATAGTGAGCAGTTCTTC. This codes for CSVEGLAGDSEQFF.

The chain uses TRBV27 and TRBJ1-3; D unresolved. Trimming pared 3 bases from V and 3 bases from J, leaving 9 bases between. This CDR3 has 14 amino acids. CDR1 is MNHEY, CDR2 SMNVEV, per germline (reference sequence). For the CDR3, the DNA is TGTGCCAGCAGTTTTCGGGGATTTGGAAACACCATATATTTT. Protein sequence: CASSFRGFGNTIYF.

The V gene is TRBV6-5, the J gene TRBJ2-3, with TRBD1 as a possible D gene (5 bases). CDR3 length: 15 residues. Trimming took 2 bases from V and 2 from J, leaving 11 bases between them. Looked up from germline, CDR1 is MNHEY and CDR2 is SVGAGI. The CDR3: CASSYDSGNTDTQYF. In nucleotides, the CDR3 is TGTGCCAGCAGTTACGACAGTGGGAACACAGATACGCAGTATTTT.

The CDR3 loop reads CASSAGLANEQFF. The CDR3 nucleotides are TGCGCCAGCAGCGCCGGACTAGCCAATGAGCAGTTCTTC. The chain joins TRBV5-1 to TRBJ2-1, with 8 bases fitting TRBD2. Germline lookup yields CDR1 SGHRS and CDR2 YFSETQ. The CDR3 spans 13 residues. Trimming took 4 bases from V and 6 from J; bases not matched to a gene: 3. Supplemented by reference TRBV5-1 and TRBJ2-1, the full variable domain reads KAGVTQTPRYLIKTRGQQVTLSCSPISGHRSVSWYQQTPGQGLQFLFEYFSETQRNKGNFPGRFSGRQFSNSRSEMNVSTLELGDSALYLCASSAGLANEQFFGPGTRLTVL.

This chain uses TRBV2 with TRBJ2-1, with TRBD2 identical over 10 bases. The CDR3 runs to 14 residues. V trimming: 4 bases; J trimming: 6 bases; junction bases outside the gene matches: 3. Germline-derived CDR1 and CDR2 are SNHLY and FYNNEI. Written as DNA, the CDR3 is TGTGCCAGCAGTGGACTAGCGGGCATCAATGAGCAGTTCTTC. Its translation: CASSGLAGINEQFF.

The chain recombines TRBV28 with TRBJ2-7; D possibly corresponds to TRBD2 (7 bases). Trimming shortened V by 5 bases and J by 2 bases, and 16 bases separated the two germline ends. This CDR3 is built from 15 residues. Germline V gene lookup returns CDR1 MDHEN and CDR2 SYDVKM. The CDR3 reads CASSTPGGLTYEQYF. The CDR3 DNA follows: TGTGCCAGCAGTACCCCGGGGGGCCTAACCTACGAGCAGTACTTC.

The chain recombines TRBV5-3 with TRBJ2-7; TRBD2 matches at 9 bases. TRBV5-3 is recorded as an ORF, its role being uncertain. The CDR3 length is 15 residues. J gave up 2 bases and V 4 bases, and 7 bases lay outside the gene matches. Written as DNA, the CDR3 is TGTGCCAGAAGCCCCCGACTAGCGGTTACCTACGAGCAGTACTTC. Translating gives CARSPRLAVTYEQYF.

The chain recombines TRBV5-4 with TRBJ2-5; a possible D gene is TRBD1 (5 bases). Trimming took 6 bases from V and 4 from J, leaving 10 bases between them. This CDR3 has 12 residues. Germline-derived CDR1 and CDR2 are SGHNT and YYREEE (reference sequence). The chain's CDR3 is CASNQRGETQYF. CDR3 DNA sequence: TGTGCCAGCAACCAAAGGGGAGAGACCCAGTACTTC.

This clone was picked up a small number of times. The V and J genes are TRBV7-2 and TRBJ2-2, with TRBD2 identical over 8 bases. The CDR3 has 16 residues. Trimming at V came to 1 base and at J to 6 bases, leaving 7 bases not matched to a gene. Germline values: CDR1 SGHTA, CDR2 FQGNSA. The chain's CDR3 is CASSLDPTSDSGELFF. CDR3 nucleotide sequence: TGTGCCAGCAGCTTAGATCCGACTAGCGACTCCGGGGAGCTGTTTTTT.

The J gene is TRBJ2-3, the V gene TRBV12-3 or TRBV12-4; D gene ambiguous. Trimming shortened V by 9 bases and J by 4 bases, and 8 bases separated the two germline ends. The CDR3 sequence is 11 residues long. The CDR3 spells CASVSADTQYF. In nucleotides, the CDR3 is TGTGCCAGTGTTTCCGCAGATACGCAGTATTTT.

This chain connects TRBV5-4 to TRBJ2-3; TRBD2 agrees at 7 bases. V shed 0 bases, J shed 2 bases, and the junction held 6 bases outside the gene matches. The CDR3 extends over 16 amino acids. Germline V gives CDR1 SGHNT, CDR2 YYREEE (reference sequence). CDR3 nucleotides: TGTGCCAGCAGCTTGGGCGGGAGAACCGACACAGATACGCAGTATTTT. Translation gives CASSLGGRTDTDTQYF. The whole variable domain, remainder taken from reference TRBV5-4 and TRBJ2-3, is ETGVTQSPTHLIKTRGQQVTLRCSSQSGHNTVSWYQQALGQGPQFIFQYYREEENGRGNFPPRFSGLQFPNYSSELNVNALELDDSALYLCASSLGGRTDTDTQYFGPGTRLTVL.

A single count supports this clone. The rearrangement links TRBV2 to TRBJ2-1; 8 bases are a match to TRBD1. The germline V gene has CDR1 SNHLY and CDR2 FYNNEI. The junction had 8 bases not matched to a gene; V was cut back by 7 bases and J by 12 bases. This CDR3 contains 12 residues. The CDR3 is CASTVSGTGQFF. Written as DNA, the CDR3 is TGTGCCAGCACAGTTTCCGGGACAGGGCAGTTCTTC.

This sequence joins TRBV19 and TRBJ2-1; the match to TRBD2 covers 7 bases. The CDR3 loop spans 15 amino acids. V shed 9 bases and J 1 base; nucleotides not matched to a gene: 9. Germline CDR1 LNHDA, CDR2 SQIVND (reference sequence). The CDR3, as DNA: TGTGCCAGCCTGCCCCGGGACTATTCCTACAATGAGCAGTTCTTC. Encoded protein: CASLPRDYSYNEQFF. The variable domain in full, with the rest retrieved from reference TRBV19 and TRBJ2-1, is DGGITQSPKYLFRKEGQNVTLSCEQNLNHDAMYWYRQDPGQGLRLIYYSQIVNDFQKGDIAEGYSVSREKKESFPLTVTSAQKNPTAFYLCASLPRDYSYNEQFFGPGTRLTVL.

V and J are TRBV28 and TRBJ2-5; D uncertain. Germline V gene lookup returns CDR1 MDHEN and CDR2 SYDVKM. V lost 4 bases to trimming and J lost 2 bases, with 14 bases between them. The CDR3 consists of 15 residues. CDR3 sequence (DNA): TGTGCCAGCAGTTCAAAACGGGTCTTACAAGAGACCCAGTACTTC. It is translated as CASSSKRVLQETQYF.

CDR3 protein: CASSFSSFEAFF. CDR3 bases: TGTGCCAGCAGTTTTAGTTCTTTCGAAGCTTTCTTT. This chain joins TRBV12-3 or TRBV12-4 and TRBJ1-1; D ambiguous. CDR3 length equals 12 residues. V was cut by 3 bases and J by 8 bases, with 10 bases left in between.

The CDR3 region has the DNA TGTGCCAGCAGTTACTCAGGACAGGGCCGCCTCTACGAGCAGTACTTC. This translates into CASSYSGQGRLYEQYF. This sequence joins TRBV6-5 and TRBJ2-7, with TRBD1 matching over 8 bases. Germline V lookup: CDR1 MNHEY, CDR2 SVGAGI. The CDR3 extends over 16 amino acids. The J segment lost 3 bases and the V segment lost 0 bases, leaving 7 bases of the junction unmatched.

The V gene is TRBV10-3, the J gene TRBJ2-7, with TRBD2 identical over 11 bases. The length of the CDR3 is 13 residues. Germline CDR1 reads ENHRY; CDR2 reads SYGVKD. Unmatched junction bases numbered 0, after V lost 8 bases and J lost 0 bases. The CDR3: CAIGTSGSYEQYF. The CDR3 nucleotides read TGTGCCATCGGGACTAGCGGCTCCTACGAGCAGTACTTC.

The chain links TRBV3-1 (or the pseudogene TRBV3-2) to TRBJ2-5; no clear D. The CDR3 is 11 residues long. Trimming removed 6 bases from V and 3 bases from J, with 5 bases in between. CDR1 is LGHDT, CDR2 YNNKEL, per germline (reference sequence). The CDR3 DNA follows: TGTGCCAGCAGTAAAAAAGAGACCCAGTACTTC. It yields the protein CASSKKETQYF.

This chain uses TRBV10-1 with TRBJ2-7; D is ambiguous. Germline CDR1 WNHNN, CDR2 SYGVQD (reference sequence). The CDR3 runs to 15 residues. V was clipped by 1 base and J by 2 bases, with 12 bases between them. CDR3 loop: CASSEYSSGTYEQYF. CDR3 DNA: TGCGCCAGCAGTGAGTATTCTAGTGGCACCTACGAGCAGTACTTC.

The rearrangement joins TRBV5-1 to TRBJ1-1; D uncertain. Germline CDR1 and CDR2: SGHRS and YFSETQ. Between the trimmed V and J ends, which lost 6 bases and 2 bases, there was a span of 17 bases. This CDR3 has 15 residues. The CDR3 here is CASTSGRDGNTEAFF. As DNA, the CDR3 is TGCGCCAGCACCAGTGGGAGGGATGGAAACACTGAAGCTTTCTTT.

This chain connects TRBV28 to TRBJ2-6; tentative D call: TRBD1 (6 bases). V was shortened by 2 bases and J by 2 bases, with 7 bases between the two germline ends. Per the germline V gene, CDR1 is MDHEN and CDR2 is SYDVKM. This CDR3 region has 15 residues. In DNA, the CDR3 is TGTGCCAGCAGTTTACAGGGGACTGGGGCCAACGTCCTGACTTTC. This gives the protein CASSLQGTGANVLTF.